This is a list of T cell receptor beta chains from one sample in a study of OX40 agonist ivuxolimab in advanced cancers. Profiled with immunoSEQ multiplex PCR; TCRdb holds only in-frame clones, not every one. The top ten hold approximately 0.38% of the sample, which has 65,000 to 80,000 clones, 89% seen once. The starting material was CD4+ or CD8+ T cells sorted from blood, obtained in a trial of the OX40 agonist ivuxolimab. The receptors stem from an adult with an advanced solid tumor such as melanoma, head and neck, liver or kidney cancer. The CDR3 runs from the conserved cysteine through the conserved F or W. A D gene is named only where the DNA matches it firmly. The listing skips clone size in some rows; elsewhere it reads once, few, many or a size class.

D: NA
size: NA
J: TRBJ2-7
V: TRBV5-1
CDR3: CASSLGYEQYF
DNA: TGCGCCAGCAGCTTGGGGTACGAGCAGTACTTC

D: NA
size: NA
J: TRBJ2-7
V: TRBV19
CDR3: CASSIQGTASYEQYF
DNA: TGTGCCAGTAGTATACAGGGTACCGCCTCCTACGAGCAGTACTTC

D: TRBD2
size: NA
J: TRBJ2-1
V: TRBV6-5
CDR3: CASSYSIAGAPEQFF
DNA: TGTGCCAGCAGTTACTCGATTGCGGGAGCACCTGAGCAGTTCTTC

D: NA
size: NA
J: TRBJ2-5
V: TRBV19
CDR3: CASSITEKETQYF
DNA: TGTGCCAGTAGTATAACGGAGAAAGAGACCCAGTACTTC

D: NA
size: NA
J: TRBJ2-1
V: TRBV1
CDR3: CTSSPRKVGSYNEQFF
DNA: TGCACCAGCAGCCCCCGTAAGGTTGGCTCCTACAATGAGCAGTTCTTC

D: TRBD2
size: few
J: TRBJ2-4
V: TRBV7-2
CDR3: CASSNGLGGSEAKNIQYF
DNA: TGTGCCAGCAGCAACGGACTTGGCGGGAGCGAAGCCAAAAACATTCAGTACTTC

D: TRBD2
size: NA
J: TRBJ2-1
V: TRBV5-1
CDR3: CASSSGGSGGGLYNEQFF
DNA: TGCGCCAGCAGCTCCGGAGGAAGTGGCGGGGGTTTATACAATGAGCAGTTCTTC

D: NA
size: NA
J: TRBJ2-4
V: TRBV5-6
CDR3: CASSYRDTRRNIQYF
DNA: TGTGCCAGCAGCTACCGGGACACCAGAAGAAACATTCAGTACTTC

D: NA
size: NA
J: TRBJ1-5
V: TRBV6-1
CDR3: CASSAAQPQHF
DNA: TGTGCCAGCAGTGCAGCGCAGCCCCAGCATTTT

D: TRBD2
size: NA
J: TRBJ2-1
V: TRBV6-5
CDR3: CASSQTSGSYNEQFF
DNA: TGTGCCAGCAGTCAGACTAGCGGGAGTTACAATGAGCAGTTCTTC

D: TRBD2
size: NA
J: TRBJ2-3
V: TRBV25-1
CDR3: CASSEYGGIGTDTQYF
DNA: TGTGCCAGCAGTGAATACGGGGGGATCGGCACAGATACGCAGTATTTT

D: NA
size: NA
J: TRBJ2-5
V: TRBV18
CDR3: CASSPPGKGGGETQYF
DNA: TGTGCCAGCTCACCACCCGGAAAGGGGGGCGGAGAGACCCAGTACTTC

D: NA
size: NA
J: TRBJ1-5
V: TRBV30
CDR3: CAWSTRGGGSRASNQPQHF
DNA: TGTGCCTGGAGTACCAGGGGCGGCGGATCGCGGGCAAGCAATCAGCCCCAGCATTTT

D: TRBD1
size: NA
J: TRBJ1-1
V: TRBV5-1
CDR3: CASSLAGGAGTTEAFF
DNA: TGCGCCAGCAGCTTGGCAGGGGGCGCCGGAACCACTGAAGCTTTCTTT

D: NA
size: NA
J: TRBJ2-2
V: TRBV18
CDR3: CASSPKFVGELFF
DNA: TGTGCCAGCTCACCCAAGTTCGTCGGGGAGCTGTTTTTT

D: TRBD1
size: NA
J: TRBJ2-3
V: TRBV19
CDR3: CASTPGQGARTQYF
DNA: TGTGCCAGTACCCCGGGACAGGGGGCGCGTACGCAGTATTTT

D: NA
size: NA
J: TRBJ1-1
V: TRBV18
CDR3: CASSISSSGSEAFF
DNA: TGTGCCAGCTCAATCTCGTCGTCGGGGTCTGAAGCTTTCTTT

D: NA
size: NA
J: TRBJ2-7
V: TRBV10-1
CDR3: CASSESKVRHEQYF
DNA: TGCGCCAGCAGTGAGTCGAAAGTCCGCCACGAGCAGTACTTC

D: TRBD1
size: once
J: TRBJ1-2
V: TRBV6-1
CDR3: CASRRQGGDYGYTF
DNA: TGTGCCAGCAGGCGACAGGGAGGAGACTATGGCTACACCTTC

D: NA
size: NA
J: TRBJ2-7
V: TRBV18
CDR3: CASSPTSYEQYF
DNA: TGTGCCAGCTCGCCAACCTCCTACGAGCAGTACTTC

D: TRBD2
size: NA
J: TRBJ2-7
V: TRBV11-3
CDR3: CASSWQTSGPSYEQYF
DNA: TGTGCCAGCAGCTGGCAGACTAGCGGGCCTTCCTACGAGCAGTACTTC

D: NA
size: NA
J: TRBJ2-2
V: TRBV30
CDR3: CAWRRGPNTGELFF
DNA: TGTGCCTGGAGACGTGGGCCCAACACCGGGGAGCTGTTTTTT

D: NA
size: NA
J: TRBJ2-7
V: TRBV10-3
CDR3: CAISESNRAGEQYF
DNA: TGTGCCATCAGTGAGTCAAACAGGGCCGGGGAGCAGTACTTC

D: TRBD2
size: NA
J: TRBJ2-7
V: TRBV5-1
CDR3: CASSIRTSGAYEQYF
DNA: TGCGCCAGCAGCATCCGGACTAGCGGAGCCTACGAGCAGTACTTC

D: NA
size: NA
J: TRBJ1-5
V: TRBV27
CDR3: CASSWQFSGNQPQHF
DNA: TGTGCCAGCAGTTGGCAGTTTTCCGGCAATCAGCCCCAGCATTTT

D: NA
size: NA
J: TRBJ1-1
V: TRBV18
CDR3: CASSRPNTEAFF
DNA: TGTGCCAGCTCCCGCCCAAACACTGAAGCTTTCTTT

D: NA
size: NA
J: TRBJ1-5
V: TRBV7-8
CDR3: CASSLAETDQPQHF
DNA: TGTGCCAGCAGCTTAGCAGAGACTGATCAGCCCCAGCATTTT